The 5 T cell receptor beta chains in this list originate from one sample, sequenced in a study of blood T cell repertoires in COVID-19. TCRdb keeps only in-frame clones here, not all; method: immunoSEQ multiplex PCR. The table lists 350,000 to 450,000 clones, roughly 90% of them singletons. Input material: PBMCs or T cells enriched from blood (not recorded which). The source of these receptors is a woman aged 18-35 years who had been exposed to COVID-19.

The rearrangement links TRBV7-3 to TRBJ2-2; D gene ambiguous. Trimming shortened V by 3 bases and J by 7 bases, and 12 bases separated the two germline ends. CDR1 and CDR2 (germline): SGHTA, FQGTGA. The CDR3 runs 14 residues. The CDR3 loop is CASSFNVAGGELFF. The DNA of the CDR3 is TGTGCCAGCAGCTTCAACGTGGCAGGCGGGGAGCTGTTTTTT.

The chain uses TRBV19 and TRBJ2-7; TRBD1 matches at 7 bases. This CDR3 is 14 amino acids long. CDR1 is LNHDA and CDR2 is SQIVND in the germline V gene (reference sequence). With V trimmed by 5 bases and J by 0 bases, 4 bases remained unmatched. The CDR3 nucleotides read TGTGCCAGTAGTTCCGCAGGGGGCTCCTACGAGCAGTACTTC. Translating it yields CASSSAGGSYEQYF.

The rearrangement uses TRBV7-2 and TRBJ1-2, with TRBD1 as a possible D gene (5 bases). This CDR3 has 13 residues. Germline lookup yields CDR1 SGHTA and CDR2 FQGNSA. V lost 3 bases and J 4 bases, leaving 9 bases between the germline ends. The CDR3 region is CASSLQGVYGYTF. CDR3 nucleotide sequence: TGTGCCAGCAGCTTGCAGGGTGTCTATGGCTACACCTTC. Combining the CDR3 with reference TRBV7-2 and TRBJ1-2 gives the whole variable domain GAGVSQSPSNKVTEKGKDVELRCDPISGHTALYWYRQSLGQGLEFLIYFQGNSAPDKSGLPSDRFSAERTGGSVSTLTIQRTQQEDSAVYLCASSLQGVYGYTFGSGTRLTVV.

The V call is TRBV9, the J call TRBJ1-4; 7 bases are shared with TRBD1. The CDR3 totals 15 residues. The V segment lost 0 bases and the J segment 5 bases; nucleotides outside the gene matches: 4. Germline CDR1 and CDR2: SGDLS and YYNGEE. The CDR3 DNA reads TGTGCCAGCAGCGTAGAGACGACAGGGAATGAAAAACTGTTTTTT. Its protein is CASSVETTGNEKLFF.

This clone was seen a handful of times. The rearrangement links TRBV27 to TRBJ2-6; TRBD1 matches 9 bases. The CDR3 is 18 residues long. V was clipped by 7 bases and J by 0 bases; unmatched bases: 10. Germline-derived CDR1 and CDR2 are MNHEY and SMNVEV (reference sequence). CDR3 coding DNA: TGTGCCAGCACCAAACTGGGACAGGGCCTCTCTGGGGCCAACGTCCTGACTTTC. Amino acid sequence: CASTKLGQGLSGANVLTF.